These 10 T cell receptor beta chains share one sample of origin, sequenced in a study of cytomegalovirus exposure and HLA in healthy donors. PCR involved 60 Vbeta and 13 Jbeta primers. Some clones are missing from TCRdb's copy, which holds only in-frame ones; the method was immunoSEQ multiplex PCR. Of under 150,000 clones listed, 76% are singletons. What was sequenced was PBMCs. The source is a female donor in good health and CMV-seropositive.

The chain has TRBV2 and TRBJ1-2; possibly TRBD1 for D (6 bases). This CDR3 contains 12 residues. Germline CDR1 is SNHLY and CDR2 is FYNNEI. V gave up 2 bases and J gave up 7 bases, with 8 bases separating them. The CDR3 nucleotides read TGTGCCAGCAGTGAACTAGGGGGTGGCTACACCTTC. It yields the protein CASSELGGGYTF. Filled out from reference TRBV2 and TRBJ1-2, the complete variable domain reads EPEVTQTPSHQVTQMGQEVILRCVPISNHLYFYWYRQILGQKVEFLVSFYNNEISEKSEIFDDQFSVERPDGSNFTLKIRSTKLEDSAMYFCASSELGGGYTFGSGTRLTVV.

The V and J genes are TRBV6-5 and TRBJ2-7, with a weak D call TRBD1 (6 bases). CDR1 and CDR2 from the germline V gene are MNHEY and SVGAGI. This CDR3 comprises 15 residues. V was cut by 0 bases and J by 2 bases, with 11 bases left in between. The CDR3 nucleotides are TGTGCCAGCAGTTACTCCCTAGGACAGACCTACGAGCAGTACTTC. It specifies CASSYSLGQTYEQYF.

This clone was seen once. J is TRBJ2-7 and V is TRBV4-2; TRBD2 agrees at 7 bases. After removal of 1 base from V and 2 bases from J, the junction contained 5 bases not matched to a gene. Germline V lookup: CDR1 LGHNA, CDR2 YNFKEQ. There are 15 residues in the CDR3. The CDR3 DNA reads TGTGCCAGCAGCCAAGGGGAGGGAGGGGCCTACGAGCAGTACTTC. Protein: CASSQGEGGAYEQYF.

V is TRBV5-1 and J is TRBJ2-7; maybe TRBD2 (6 bases). CDR1 is SGHRS and CDR2 is YFSETQ in the germline V gene. V lost 1 base and J lost 6, with 14 bases in between. The CDR3 runs 14 residues. CDR3 bases: TGCGCCAGCAGCTTGACAGGCAGGGACTCCGAGCAGTACTTC. This sequence encodes CASSLTGRDSEQYF. Complete variable domain (other parts from reference TRBV5-1 and TRBJ2-7): KAGVTQTPRYLIKTRGQQVTLSCSPISGHRSVSWYQQTPGQGLQFLFEYFSETQRNKGNFPGRFSGRQFSNSRSEMNVSTLELGDSALYLCASSLTGRDSEQYFGPGTRLTVT.

The V and J genes are TRBV28 and TRBJ2-1, with D perhaps matching TRBD2 (5 bases). The CDR3 is 11 residues long. The V gene's germline CDR1 is MDHEN and CDR2 SYDVKM. The V gene lost 6 bases and the J gene lost 10 bases, with 10 bases spanning the gap. Here the CDR3 DNA reads TGTGCCAGCAGCCGGCGGGTAGAGCAGTTCTTC. Translated: CASSRRVEQFF.

This chain joins TRBV25-1 and TRBJ1-1; 10 nucleotides match TRBD1. Germline V CDR1 and CDR2: MGHDK, SYGVNS. The CDR3 has 15 residues. V lost 5 bases and J lost 2; bases outside the gene matches: 5. The CDR3 protein is CASSPSTGGNTEAFF. The CDR3 DNA reads as TGTGCCAGCAGTCCTTCGACAGGGGGCAACACTGAAGCTTTCTTT. Full variable domain (remainder filled in from reference TRBV25-1 and TRBJ1-1): EADIYQTPRYLVIGTGKKITLECSQTMGHDKMYWYQQDPGMELHLIHYSYGVNSTEKGDLSSESTVSRIRTEHFPLTLESARPSHTSQYLCASSPSTGGNTEAFFGQGTRLTVV.

The rearrangement links TRBV4-1 to TRBJ1-1, with a weak D call TRBD1 (5 bases). Trimming took off 2 bases at V and 1 base at J, with 8 bases between the two ends. The CDR3 has 14 residues. Germline CDR1 reads MGHRA; CDR2 reads YSYEKL. The CDR3 DNA reads TGCGCCAGCAGCCAATACGGGGGGAACACTGAAGCTTTCTTT. Translating it yields CASSQYGGNTEAFF.

The CDR3 loop reads CASSFLGYNEQFF. In DNA form, the CDR3 reads TGTGCCAGCAGTTTCCTCGGCTACAATGAGCAGTTCTTC. The V gene is TRBV28, the J gene TRBJ2-1; D gene unclear. V was trimmed by 3 bases and J by 3 bases, leaving 6 bases between them. Germline CDR1 MDHEN, CDR2 SYDVKM. This CDR3 comprises 13 residues.

The V and J genes are TRBV9 and TRBJ2-7, with TRBD1 matching over 7 bases. The CDR3 covers 15 residues. Trimming cost V 0 bases and J 2 bases; bases outside gene matches: 5. Germline CDR1 SGDLS, CDR2 YYNGEE. The DNA of the CDR3 is TGTGCCAGCAGCGTAGTCGAGACAGGGACCTACGAGCAGTACTTC. Protein sequence: CASSVVETGTYEQYF.

The J gene is TRBJ2-1, the V gene TRBV19; D uncertain. V was cut by 6 bases and J by 0 bases, with 9 bases left in between. Germline lookup yields CDR1 LNHDA and CDR2 SQIVND (reference sequence). The CDR3 consists of 14 residues. CDR3 sequence (DNA): TGTGCCAGTAGCTATCGAAGCTCCTACAATGAGCAGTTCTTC. Amino acids: CASSYRSSYNEQFF.